Shown below are 19 T cell receptor beta chains from a single sample sequenced in a study of control samples from healthy donors and cancer patients. This table comes from immunoSEQ multiplex PCR, and its TCRdb copy is limited to in-frame clones, with some not included. The sample contains some 210,000 clones, 91% of which appear only once. Sequencing was carried out using blood. The origin of the receptors is a man between 25 and 39 years old in good health.

The table lists this clone with a few counts. The chain's CDR3 is CASSKHLGDRVSEQYF. DNA for the CDR3: TGTGCCAGCAGCAAACATTTAGGGGACAGGGTAAGCGAGCAGTACTTC. This chain uses TRBV7-6 with TRBJ2-7; 9 nucleotides align to TRBD1. Trimming cost V 5 bases and J 6 bases; bases outside gene matches: 14. This CDR3 comprises 16 residues. Germline V gene sequence: CDR1 SGHVS, CDR2 FNYEAQ.

This clone appeared once. The rearrangement uses TRBV12-3 or TRBV12-4 and TRBJ2-3; a possible D gene is TRBD2 (6 bases). V lost 4 bases to trimming and J lost 5 bases, with 7 bases between them. The CDR3 runs 12 residues. This CDR3 is CASSWDLDTQYF. The CDR3 coding sequence is TGTGCCAGCAGTTGGGACTTAGATACGCAGTATTTT.

This sequence joins TRBV25-1 and TRBJ1-3, with D perhaps TRBD1 (5 bases). From germline, CDR1 is MGHDK and CDR2 SYGVNS. Deletions cut 0 bases from V and 4 bases from J, with 13 bases between. The CDR3 spans 16 residues. CDR3 in amino acids: CASSEYGRGWGNTIYF. The CDR3 DNA is TGTGCCAGCAGTGAATATGGACGGGGGTGGGGAAACACCATATATTTT.

The V call is TRBV9, the J call TRBJ2-2; possible D gene TRBD2, 5 bases. V was shortened by 4 bases and J by 3 bases, with 16 bases between the two germline ends. This CDR3 comprises 16 residues. Germline values: CDR1 SGDLS, CDR2 YYNGEE. As DNA, the CDR3 is TGTGCCAGCAGCCGCCGTGGAGGTGGGGACACCGGGGAGCTGTTTTTT. This sequence encodes CASSRRGGGDTGELFF. The full variable domain, rest sourced from reference TRBV9 and TRBJ2-2, is DSGVTQTPKHLITATGQRVTLRCSPRSGDLSVYWYQQSLDQGLQFLIQYYNGEERAKGNILERFSAQQFPDLHSELNLSSLELGDSALYFCASSRRGGGDTGELFFGEGSRLTVL.

This chain uses TRBV6-2 or TRBV6-3 with TRBJ2-1; 9 bases map to TRBD2. The CDR3 consists of 16 residues. Looked up from germline, CDR1 is MNHEY and CDR2 is SVGEGT. The V and J ends lost 6 bases and 7 bases, in that order; junction bases with no gene match: 13. This CDR3 is CASSPVVAGAKNEQFF. DNA of the CDR3: TGTGCCAGCAGCCCGGTTGTAGCGGGGGCTAAAAATGAGCAGTTCTTC.

V gene TRBV27 combines with J gene TRBJ1-2, with TRBD1 matching over 9 bases. CDR3 length equals 13 residues. J gave up 7 bases and V 6 bases, and 6 bases lay outside the gene matches. Germline V gives CDR1 MNHEY, CDR2 SMNVEV (reference sequence). CDR3 DNA sequence: TGTGCCAGCAGCCCCGGGACAGGGTCTGGCTACACCTTC. Its protein is CASSPGTGSGYTF.

The CDR3 reads CASSPSREHGYTF. Written as DNA, the CDR3 is TGTGCCAGCAGCCCCTCGAGAGAACACGGCTACACCTTC. V gene TRBV7-8 combines with J gene TRBJ1-2, with unresolved D. The CDR3 totals 13 residues. Germline CDR1 is SGHVS and CDR2 is FQNEAQ. Trimming removed 5 bases from V and 8 bases from J, with 15 bases in between.

V usage is TRBV6-2 or TRBV6-3 and J usage is TRBJ2-7; no firm D call. Germline V gives CDR1 MNHEY, CDR2 SVGEGT. CDR3 length equals 13 residues. V was pared by 5 bases and J by 3 bases, with 11 bases between. CDR3 in amino acids: CASSTGQSYEQYF. CDR3 sequence (DNA): TGTGCCAGCAGTACGGGCCAGAGCTACGAGCAGTACTTC.

The genes are TRBV9 and TRBJ2-1; 15 bases line up with TRBD2. Unmatched junction bases numbered 2, after V lost 3 bases and J lost 1 base. Germline values: CDR1 SGDLS, CDR2 YYNGEE. The CDR3 contains 17 residues. In nucleotides, the CDR3 is TGTGCCAGCAGCGAGGGGACTAGCGGGGGGTCCTACAATGAGCAGTTCTTC. Translated: CASSEGTSGGSYNEQFF. Full variable domain (missing parts from reference TRBV9 and TRBJ2-1): DSGVTQTPKHLITATGQRVTLRCSPRSGDLSVYWYQQSLDQGLQFLIQYYNGEERAKGNILERFSAQQFPDLHSELNLSSLELGDSALYFCASSEGTSGGSYNEQFFGPGTRLTVL.

The chain couples TRBV9 to TRBJ2-3; weak D call: TRBD2 (5 bases). Germline CDR1 and CDR2: SGDLS and YYNGEE. The CDR3 runs 14 residues. With 2 bases removed from V and 1 base from J, the gap between germline ends came to 8 bases. CDR3 region: CASSVFGGTDTQYF. The CDR3 nucleotides read TGTGCCAGCAGCGTCTTCGGGGGCACAGATACGCAGTATTTT. The entire variable domain, with the rest obtained from reference TRBV9 and TRBJ2-3, is as follows: DSGVTQTPKHLITATGQRVTLRCSPRSGDLSVYWYQQSLDQGLQFLIQYYNGEERAKGNILERFSAQQFPDLHSELNLSSLELGDSALYFCASSVFGGTDTQYFGPGTRLTVL.

The genes are TRBV29-1 and TRBJ1-2; D is unclear. Trimming pared 7 bases from V and 4 bases from J, leaving 22 bases between. Germline assignment: CDR1 SQVTM and CDR2 ANQGSEA. The CDR3 is 15 amino acids. The CDR3 bases are TGCAGCGCCTCGGGCAATTACGAGGGAGTCTATGGCTACACCTTC. It encodes CSASGNYEGVYGYTF.

V usage is TRBV5-8 and J usage is TRBJ2-7; D possibly corresponds to TRBD1 (6 bases). Trimming left V 0 bases short and J 1 base short, with 8 bases between. The CDR3 consists of 14 residues. Germline V gene data show CDR1 as SGHTS and CDR2 as YDEGEE. CDR3 region: CASSLGQVSYEQYF. The CDR3 region has the DNA TGTGCCAGCAGCTTGGGACAGGTGTCCTACGAGCAGTACTTC.

In regard to this clone: A read error may produce the germline difference seen at one junction end. The V gene is TRBV10-3, the J gene TRBJ1-2; D might be TRBD1 (6 bases). Germline CDR1 reads ENHRY; CDR2 reads SYGVKD. The CDR3 runs 11 residues. The CDR3 loop reads CAISSFRGHTF. CDR3 bases: TGTGCCATCAGTTCCTTCAGGGGTCACACTTTC.

The V call is TRBV6-5, the J call TRBJ1-1, with D unclear. V was cut by 2 bases and J by 7 bases, with 17 bases left in between. The CDR3 is made up of 15 amino acids. CDR1 is MNHEY, CDR2 SVGAGI, per germline. Here the CDR3 reads CASSYLHGRVGEAFF. CDR3 sequence (DNA): TGTGCCAGCAGTTACCTTCACGGGAGAGTAGGTGAAGCTTTCTTT.

The chain has TRBV4-1 and TRBJ1-4; 7 nucleotides align to TRBD1. CDR3 length equals 14 residues. J lost 5 bases, V lost 3 bases, and 3 bases had no gene match. Germline CDR1 reads MGHRA; CDR2 reads YSYEKL. Here the CDR3 reads CASSQGQSNEKLFF. Here the CDR3 DNA reads TGCGCCAGCAGCCAGGGACAGTCAAATGAAAAACTGTTTTTT.

The chain combines TRBV9 with TRBJ1-1, with D perhaps matching TRBD1 (6 bases). The V end was cut by 3 bases, the J end by 7 bases, with 16 bases between. CDR1 and CDR2 from the germline V gene are SGDLS and YYNGEE. This CDR3 has 14 amino acids. The CDR3: CASSDGRGQSEAFF. CDR3 in DNA: TGTGCCAGCAGCGATGGCCGGGGGCAAAGTGAAGCTTTCTTT.

The CDR3 bases are TGTGCCAGCAGCTTAGTAGTGGGTAGCACAGATACGCAGTATTTT. It encodes CASSLVVGSTDTQYF. J is TRBJ2-3 and V is TRBV11-2; D ambiguous. V was cut by 1 base and J by 0 bases, with 8 bases left in between. Germline V gene data show CDR1 as SGHAT and CDR2 as FQNNGV. The CDR3 consists of 15 residues.

The V call is TRBV10-3, the J call TRBJ1-1; possible D gene TRBD1, 5 bases. This CDR3 has 15 residues. V was shortened by 8 bases and J by 4 bases, with 20 bases between the two germline ends. Germline assignment: CDR1 ENHRY and CDR2 SYGVKD. The chain's CDR3 is CAISSLGGTSTEAFF. The DNA for the CDR3 is TGTGCCATCTCCAGCCTCGGGGGTACGAGCACTGAAGCTTTCTTT.

The V and J genes are TRBV5-1 and TRBJ2-1, with 8 nucleotides matching TRBD1. Germline CDR1 is SGHRS and CDR2 is YFSETQ. The J segment lost 4 bases and the V segment lost 0 bases, leaving 3 bases of the junction unmatched. CDR3 length: 15 amino acids. CDR3 nucleotide sequence: TGCGCCAGCAGCTTGGAGGACAGGGTTTACAATGAGCAGTTCTTC. Translating it yields CASSLEDRVYNEQFF.